The TCR beta chain under discussion was sequenced for a study of beta chain features in type 1 diabetes. Isolated RNA was reverse transcribed in full, so expressed TCRB transcripts were sequenced. Clones were sequenced by immunoSEQ multiplex PCR, and TCRdb holds only the in-frame ones, with some missing. The table lists about 220,000 clones, 11% of them singletons. Points from the study as a whole: A cDNA-based sequencing approach could over-represent cells with high TCR expression.

Between the trimmed V and J ends, which lost 4 bases and 8 bases, there was a span of 16 bases. Germline values: CDR1 SGHKS, CDR2 YYEKEE (reference sequence). This CDR3 spans 14 amino acids. This clone was detected only a few times. The antigen is unknown. The chain joins TRBV5-5 to TRBJ2-1; D gene ambiguous. The sequenced sample consisted of central memory CD4+ T cells from blood. This sequence was found in a man aged 18 to 29 in good health. The CDR3 here is CASSPGWGSDEQFF. The CDR3 nucleotides are TGTGCCAGCAGCCCTGGATGGGGTTCCGATGAGCAGTTCTTC.